A selection of T cell receptor beta chains follows, all from one sample in a study of T cells in tuberculosis. Clones were sequenced by immunoSEQ multiplex PCR, and TCRdb holds only the in-frame ones, with some missing. The sample lists over 30,000 clones, roughly 90% occurring once. Sequenced material: PBMCs. The receptors stem from a donor aged 10 to 29 with latent tuberculosis or without tuberculosis infection. Some clones in this sample may be carry-over from other donors' samples. CDR3s include the opening cysteine and the closing phenylalanine or tryptophan. A D gene is named only where the DNA matches it firmly. The size field is filled for only some rows; it gives once, few, many or a size class.

j_call v_call clone_size d_call cdr3_nt cdr3_aa
TRBJ2-1 TRBV6-5 NA TRBD1 TGTGCCAGCAGAAACCCGGGACAGCCCTACAATGAGCAGTTCTTC CASRNPGQPYNEQFF
TRBJ1-1 TRBV19 NA TRBD1 TGTGCCAGTAGTATAAGGCAGGGGGTGATTCCTGAAGCTTTCTTT CASSIRQGVIPEAFF
TRBJ2-5 TRBV5-6 once TRBD1 TGTGCCAGCAGCCACAAAACAGGACAGGGCCCTTGGGAGACCCAGTACTTC CASSHKTGQGPWETQYF
TRBJ2-3 TRBV30 NA TRBD2 TGTGCCTGGGTCTCGCGGGGGATTTTCACAGATACGCAGTATTTT CAWVSRGIFTDTQYF
TRBJ2-7 TRBV4-1 few NA TGCGCCAGCAGCCAAGTCACCCGGGACTCTTCCTACGAGCAGTACTTC CASSQVTRDSSYEQYF
TRBJ1-1 TRBV6-5 NA NA TGTGCCAGCACCGTCCGGGAGGGGTTCACTGAAGCTTTCTTT CASTVREGFTEAFF
TRBJ2-2 TRBV4-2 NA TRBD2 TGTGCCAGCAGCCCCGGGACTAGCGGGAGGGCCGCGAACACCGGGGAGCTGTTTTTT CASSPGTSGRAANTGELFF
TRBJ2-2 TRBV5-1 once TRBD1 TGCGCCAGCAGCCCACAGGGGGCGAACACCGGGGAGCTGTTTTTT CASSPQGANTGELFF
TRBJ1-2 TRBV6-6 NA NA TGTGCCAGCGGCCGACCATCGAGGGGCTACACCTTC CASGRPSRGYTF
TRBJ2-6 TRBV4-1 NA NA TGCGCCAGCAGGGGAAGGGACTCGGCTCTCTCTGGGGCCAACGTCCTGACTTTC CASRGRDSALSGANVLTF
TRBJ1-1 TRBV4-1 NA NA TGCGCCAGCAGCCAGAGCACTGAAGCTTTCTTT CASSQSTEAFF
TRBJ1-1 TRBV2 NA NA TGTGCCACCGGCCGGGACACTGAAGCTTTCTTT CATGRDTEAFF
TRBJ1-5 TRBV10-3 NA TRBD1 TGTGCCATCAGGGGACAGTCGGATCAGCCCCAGCATTTT CAIRGQSDQPQHF
TRBJ1-5 TRBV19 NA NA TGTGCCAGTAGTATTCTCGGGGGATTTTTCGGGCAGCCCCAGCATTTT CASSILGGFFGQPQHF
TRBJ2-1 TRBV2 NA TRBD2 TGTGCCAGCTATCCCCTCTGGCCGGGAGGGGTTGGGAATGAGCAGTTCTTC CASYPLWPGGVGNEQFF
TRBJ2-3 TRBV5-1 NA NA TGCGCCAGCAGTACTCGGGGGGCGTTGGGGGATACGCAGTATTTT CASSTRGALGDTQYF
TRBJ1-5 TRBV9 NA TRBD1 TGTGCCAGCAGCTTACAGGGGATCGGCAATCAGCCCCAGCATTTT CASSLQGIGNQPQHF
TRBJ1-1 TRBV6-6 NA NA TGTGCCAGCAGCCCGCAGGGAGGCACTGAAGCTTTCTTT CASSPQGGTEAFF
TRBJ2-3 TRBV11-2 NA TRBD2 TGTGCCAGCAGCTTAGGGGCTAGCGGGGAAGATACGCAGTATTTT CASSLGASGEDTQYF
TRBJ2-1 TRBV28 once NA TGTGCCAGCAGTCCCCGCTACAATGAGCAGTTCTTC CASSPRYNEQFF
TRBJ2-1 TRBV5-1 NA TRBD2 TGCGCCAGCAGCTTGGAGGCTAGCGGACACAATGAGCAGTTCTTC CASSLEASGHNEQFF
TRBJ2-1 TRBV19 NA NA TGTGCCAGTAGTCGGCAGGGAAGCTCCTACAATGAGCAGTTCTTC CASSRQGSSYNEQFF
TRBJ2-5 TRBV6-5 NA TRBD2 TGTGCCATCGGGGGGGTCCAAGAGACCCAGTACTTC CAIGGVQETQYF
TRBJ2-7 TRBV10-1 once TRBD2 TGCGCCAGCAGTGAACTAGCGGGCTACGAGCAGTACTTC CASSELAGYEQYF
TRBJ1-3 TRBV6-5 NA NA TGTGCCAGCAGTCTGGGGCCTGGAAACACCATATATTTT CASSLGPGNTIYF
TRBJ2-1 TRBV10-3 NA NA TGTGCCATCGATGGGGGGAAAAGGGGTTTGGACAATGAGCAGTTCTTC CAIDGGKRGLDNEQFF
TRBJ2-7 TRBV5-4 NA NA TGTGCCAGCAGCTCCCTACCCTCCTACGAGCAGTACTTC CASSSLPSYEQYF
TRBJ2-7 TRBV19 NA TRBD2 TGTGCCAGTAGTTTCACTAGCGAGAGCTCCTACGAGCAGTACTTC CASSFTSESSYEQYF
TRBJ1-1 TRBV27 NA NA TGTGCCAGCAGCCCCGAGGGGAGGACTGAAGCTTTCTTT CASSPEGRTEAFF
TRBJ2-1 TRBV2 NA TRBD1 TGTGCCAGCAGTGAACTGGGACAGGGTATGAATGAGCAGTTCTTC CASSELGQGMNEQFF
TRBJ1-3 TRBV4-1 NA NA TGCGCCAGCAGTCGTAGTGAGAGCTCTGGAAACACCATATATTTT CASSRSESSGNTIYF
TRBJ1-2 TRBV7-9 NA NA TGTGCCAGCATCTGGGAGGGTCGCAACTATGGCTACACCTTC CASIWEGRNYGYTF
TRBJ2-7 TRBV18 NA NA TGTGCCAGCTCACCAAGACAAGGTGGGGAGCAGTACTTC CASSPRQGGEQYF
TRBJ1-6 TRBV6-5 NA NA TGTGCCAGCAGAACAAATCTGGTCAATTCACCCCTCCACTTT CASRTNLVNSPLHF
TRBJ2-3 TRBV29-1 NA TRBD2 TGCAGCGTTGAACCACGGAGCGGGGGCGACGATACGCAGTATTTT CSVEPRSGGDDTQYF
TRBJ2-2 TRBV30 NA NA TGTGCCTGGAGTGTACAAGGGGGCACCGGGGAGCTGTTTTTT CAWSVQGGTGELFF
TRBJ2-1 TRBV19 NA NA TGTGCCAGTTGGGGACCGAAGGCCGCCGAGGGGGACAATGAGCAGTTCTTC CASWGPKAAEGDNEQFF
TRBJ1-1 TRBV2 NA NA TGTGCCAGCAGGACCGACAGGTTGGACGGAGCTTTCTTT CASRTDRLDGAFF
TRBJ1-6 TRBV25-1 NA NA TGTGCCAGCCGGGACATAGATAATTCACCCCTCCACTTT CASRDIDNSPLHF
TRBJ2-7 TRBV21-1 NA NA TGTGCCAGCAGCAGGGGACTAGCGGGAGTTGGTTCCTACGAGCAGTACTTC CASSRGLAGVGSYEQYF
TRBJ2-7 TRBV2 NA TRBD1 TGTGCCAGCATCACCCGCCGGGACAGGCCCTACGAGCAGTACTTC CASITRRDRPYEQYF
TRBJ2-7 TRBV7-9 NA NA TGTGCCAGCAGCTTACTGCCGGGCCAGGGTGATGCCTACGAGCAGTACTTC CASSLLPGQGDAYEQYF
TRBJ1-2 TRBV27 once NA TGTGCCAGCAGTTTATCAGCTGAGGGTAACTATGGCTACACCTTC CASSLSAEGNYGYTF
TRBJ1-1 TRBV2 NA NA TGTGCCAGCAGGGGGAGGTGGCTGATGAACACTGAAGCTTTCTTT CASRGRWLMNTEAFF
TRBJ1-4 TRBV2 NA NA TGTGCCAGCAGTGCCCCGAGGGGGGGGGTCGGTGAAAAACTGTTTTTT CASSAPRGGVGEKLFF
TRBJ2-7 TRBV4-1 NA TRBD2 TGCGCCAGCAGCCAACAGGGACTAGCGGGAGCCTACGAGCAGTACTTC CASSQQGLAGAYEQYF
TRBJ2-7 TRBV7-9 NA NA TGTGCCAGCAGCATCCCTGGGCGGACTAACCTCGAGCAGTACTTC CASSIPGRTNLEQYF
TRBJ1-2 TRBV5-6 NA NA TGTGCCAGCAGCGCCGTCACCCGGACAAACTATGGCTACACCTTC CASSAVTRTNYGYTF
TRBJ1-1 TRBV7-9 NA TRBD1 TGTGCCAGCAGCTTCGGGGACAGGGGGAACACTGAAGCTTTCTTT CASSFGDRGNTEAFF
TRBJ1-2 TRBV28 NA NA TGTGCCAGCAGTTTAAAGGGGGGGAACTATGGCTACACCTTC CASSLKGGNYGYTF
TRBJ1-2 TRBV12-5 NA TRBD1 TGTGCTAGTACGACAGGGGGCGCCTTCGACTATGGCTACACCTTC CASTTGGAFDYGYTF
TRBJ2-3 TRBV13 NA TRBD1 TGTGCCAGCAGCTCACAGGGGAGCGCAGATACGCAGTATTTT CASSSQGSADTQYF
TRBJ2-1 TRBV19 NA NA TGTGCCAGTAGTAATCAGGGCCTAGAGCAGTTCTTC CASSNQGLEQFF
TRBJ1-1 TRBV30 NA NA TGTGCCTGGAAGTATGAGGGGGCTGAAGCTTTCTTT CAWKYEGAEAFF
TRBJ2-2 TRBV6-5 NA TRBD1 TGTGCCAGCAGTAGACAGGGGGCCGGCGGGGAGCTGTTTTTT CASSRQGAGGELFF
TRBJ2-1 TRBV5-1 NA TRBD2 TGCGCCAGCAGGGGGATGCGGACTAGCGGGAGGGATTACAATGAGCAGTTCTTC CASRGMRTSGRDYNEQFF
TRBJ2-7 TRBV23-1 NA NA TGCGCCAGCAGTCAATCGACCCGACAAGGTCAACACAAGACCTACGAGCAGTACTTC CASSQSTRQGQHKTYEQYF